The present T cell receptor (beta chain) was sequenced within a study of shared clonotypes between healthy human individuals. Sequenced by immunoSEQ multiplex PCR; TCRdb stores in-frame clones only, minus some. The repertoire has millions of clones, 85% to 95% of them found once; the top ten carry 0.9% to 1.3%. CD8 cells regarded as naive lacked CD45RO, were positively chosen for CCR7, and omitted terminally differentiated effector memory CD45RA+ cells. This clonotype was obtained from a man aged 18 to 35 in good health. The sample comprised naive CD8+ T cells sorted from blood.

The CDR3 is CASNMEYNTEAFF. In DNA form, the CDR3 reads TGTGCCAGCAATATGGAATATAACACTGAAGCTTTCTTT. The rearrangement uses TRBV6-5 and TRBJ1-1; D gene ambiguous. V lost 7 bases to trimming and J lost 2 bases, with 11 bases between them. Germline values: CDR1 MNHEY, CDR2 SVGAGI. This CDR3 contains 13 residues.